A single T cell receptor (beta chain) is shown here with its context. Antigen specificity is unknown. The data originate from a study of CD8+CD57+ T cells in acquired aplastic anemia. Across the study: Average DNA yield from sorted CD4+ and CD8+ cells was about 3 ug. Whole-study findings and limits: Controls did not differ significantly from patients in CD8+ Simpson's diversity.

The template used for profiling TCR beta VDJ and CDR3 was genomic DNA. TCRdb itself ran the reads through MiXCR, one entry per CDR3 protein. Among hundreds of thousands of distinct CDR3 sequences, just under 70% were seen once, and the ten largest hold approximately 3.9%. CDR1 and CDR2 from the germline V gene are SNHLY and FYNNEI. This CDR3 has 14 residues. Trimming removed 5 bases from V and 3 bases from J, with 14 bases in between. V gene TRBV2 combines with J gene TRBJ2-7; D perhaps matches TRBD1 (5 bases). The sequencing sample was made of sorted CD4+, CD8+, or CD8+CD57+ T cells (not recorded which) from PBMCs. The origin of this receptor is a human donor in good health, serving as a control. The CDR3 DNA is TGTGCCAGCAGTCAGTCGACAGCGCTCTACGAGCAGTACTTC. Translating gives CASSQSTALYEQYF.